A single sample is the source of the 7 T cell receptor beta chains below, sequenced in a study of T-cell reconstitution after alpha-beta-depleted transplantation in children. Molecular barcoding with unique molecular identifiers was used for the TCRbeta library. TCRdb passed the PCR reads through MiXCR, listing each CDR3 protein once. Here the sample spans about 230,000 distinct CDR3 sequences, about 12% being singletons. The source was PBMCs from the stem cell graft donor, collected from the stem cell graft. The receptors here all came from a human donor who donated a stem cell graft to a child with acute lymphoblastic leukemia.

This clonotype was counted ten times or more. This sequence joins TRBV27 and TRBJ1-5, with 9 bases lining up with TRBD1. The CDR3 covers 16 residues. Trimming removed 6 bases from V and 8 bases from J; junction bases left unmatched: 14. Germline V gene lookup returns CDR1 MNHEY and CDR2 SMNVEV (reference sequence). This chain's CDR3 is CASSRSGTGYFKPQHF. DNA of the CDR3: TGTGCCAGCAGCAGATCCGGGACAGGGTATTTTAAGCCCCAGCATTTT.

The sample holds many counts of this clonotype. The CDR3 protein is CASSLVTIGNTIYF. The DNA for the CDR3 is TGTGCCAGCAGCTTAGTGACGATAGGAAACACCATATATTTT. The chain employs TRBV7-2 and TRBJ1-3; D is undetermined. From germline, CDR1 is SGHTA and CDR2 FQGNSA. Trimming removed 1 base at V and 4 bases at J, with 8 bases between. This CDR3 is 14 amino acids long.

The chain joins TRBV7-3 to TRBJ2-2; TRBD1 or TRBD2 may be the D gene (6 bases each). This CDR3 region has 15 residues. Germline V CDR1 and CDR2: SGHTA, FQGTGA. V lost 5 bases and J lost 7, with 17 bases in between. The chain's CDR3 is CASSPRPRGGGELFF. The CDR3 coding sequence is TGTGCCAGCAGCCCCCGCCCCAGGGGAGGCGGGGAGCTGTTTTTT.

This clonotype was seen ten or more times. The rearrangement links TRBV28 to TRBJ2-7; a possible D gene is TRBD2 (7 bases). Trimming pared 9 bases from V and 3 bases from J, leaving 15 bases between. The CDR3 runs 13 residues. CDR1 and CDR2 (germline): MDHEN, SYDVKM. The CDR3 is CASEGGAGYEQYF. The CDR3 coding sequence is TGTGCCAGTGAGGGGGGGGCAGGCTACGAGCAGTACTTC.

This clonotype was counted ten times or more. V usage is TRBV7-2 and J usage is TRBJ2-7, with TRBD2 matching over 9 bases. Germline V gene data show CDR1 as SGHTA and CDR2 as FQGNSA. CDR3 length: 14 residues. J was trimmed by 7 bases and V by 9 bases; bases with no gene match: 13. CDR3 in DNA: TGTGCCAGTAGTGGGGCTAGCGGGACCTGGGAGCAGTACTTC. As protein: CASSGASGTWEQYF.

This clonotype was seen at least ten times. The junction and the germline gene differ at one end; a read error may be behind it. This sequence joins TRBV2 and TRBJ1-4, with 11 bases fitting TRBD1. Per germline, CDR1 SNHLY and CDR2 FYNNEI. CDR3 length: 15 amino acids. In nucleotides, the CDR3 is TGTGCCAGCAGTGGCCGGGACAGGGGGAATGGAAAACTGTTTTTT. It yields the protein CASSGRDRGNGKLFF. The full variable domain, in which reference TRBV2 and TRBJ1-4 provide the parts outside the CDR3, is EPEVTQTPSHQVTQMGQEVILRCVPISNHLYFYWYRQILGQKVEFLVSFYNNEISEKSEIFDDQFSVERPDGSNFTLKIRSTKLEDSAMYFCASSGRDRGNGKLFFGSGTQLSVL.

Many counts were recorded for this clonotype. V is TRBV4-3 and J is TRBJ1-4, with D unresolved. Trimming took 8 bases from V and 7 from J, leaving 14 bases between them. The CDR3 runs 13 residues. The germline V gene has CDR1 LGHNA and CDR2 YSLEER. The CDR3 bases are TGCGCCAGCTCGTGGACGGTGCGTGAAAAACTGTTTTTT. Translated: CASSWTVREKLFF.